The clone carrying this T cell receptor (beta chain) was detected many times. Antigen specificity is unknown. CDR1 SGHVS and CDR2 FQNEAQ come from the germline V gene. CDR3 length: 17 residues. The V gene lost 4 bases and the J gene lost 3 bases, with 19 bases spanning the gap. These data belong to a study of T cells in Graves' hyperthyroidism and ophthalmopathy. TCR beta CDR3 regions were amplified from RNA. Carried out on the TCR CDR3, a first-round RT-PCR used the HTBI primer set. A single record per CDR3 protein comes from TCRdb applying MiXCR to the multiplex PCR reads. This table holds roughly 700,000 distinct CDR3 sequences, roughly 15% found once. Whole-study results and caveats: Among thyroid clonotypes expanded above 0.001, most also appeared in blood. The authors' 13 V-J model separated ophthalmopathy from stable hyperthyroidism.

The gene calls are TRBV7-8 and TRBJ2-1, with D tentatively TRBD1 (6 bases). The origin of this receptor is a young woman with Graves' hyperthyroidism. Sequenced material: blood. The CDR3 reads CASSYRPGTTSYNEQFF. For the CDR3, the DNA is TGTGCCAGCAGCTACAGACCCGGGACAACGAGCTACAATGAGCAGTTCTTC.